This TCR beta chain stems from a study of blood T cell repertoires in COVID-19. About the research overall: Acute and convalescent COVID-19 samples came from the United States, Italy and Spain. PBMCs, B-cell-depleted T cells, or T cells provided the cDNA or gDNA that made up the material.

Germline values: CDR1 MNHEY, CDR2 SVGEGT. The CDR3 sequence is 13 residues long. The V end lost 2 bases, the J end lost 2 bases, and 7 bases lay between the germline ends. Source study methods: Reference gene primer amplification in the assay estimated nucleated cell counts. Assay: immunoSEQ multiplex PCR; the TCRdb copy retains only in-frame clones and omits some. Clonal size and the V and J genes are those of that table, whereas D and trimming came from the DNA. This table has tens of thousands of clones, 80% to 95% appearing once. This clonotype originated in a man in his 60s with acute or convalescent COVID-19. The chain joins TRBV6-2 or TRBV6-3 to TRBJ2-7, with D maybe TRBD1 (5 bases). The sequenced sample was peripheral blood. The CDR3 coding sequence is TGTGCCAGCAGTTACGGCAGGGCCTACGAGCAGTACTTC. It specifies CASSYGRAYEQYF.